The present T cell receptor (beta chain) was sequenced within a study of cytomegalovirus exposure and HLA in healthy donors (dated by TCRdb to between 2016 and 2019). At the level of the whole study: According to a later analysis, one platform produced both the roughly 110 validation repertoires and the approximately 660 repertoires of the first cohort. The study was designed to test whether signatures of past pathogen exposure could be identified by cataloging public T cell receptors. To predict cytomegalovirus infection status, the study brought together high-throughput TCR immunosequencing, statistical association of individual TCRs with disease status, and machine learning. A separate validation cohort of over 95 different subjects was used in addition to the roughly 620-subject first cohort.

Paper-wide results and their limitations: In the study, some 160 TCR beta chains were listed as associated with cytomegalovirus. It was suggested by the authors that the approach could potentially be generalized to other disease states and immunological phenotypes. While some public TCRs were present in many individuals, most TCR sequences turned up only very rarely across donors. All 120 or so repertoires were used to score co-occurrence in the validation cohort in a later analysis, because that analysis had no HLA typing for the cohort. Cytomegalovirus status was reported to be diagnosed by the classifier with high specificity and sensitivity in both the original and validation cohorts. In vitro tests confirmed that three of the cytomegalovirus-associated TCR beta chains recognize cytomegalovirus antigens. Of the cluster scores, around 95% were above 0 in a later analysis, which found that TCRs clustered in the first cohort also tended to co-occur in the 110 or so validation repertoires.

The donors belonged to the validation cohort of about 120 subjects, which was separate from the approximately 660-subject first cohort. The germline V and J ends show losses of 5 bases and 5 bases respectively, and no gene match explains 13 bases of the junction. Taken from cysteine to phenylalanine, the CDR3 has 16 residues. Only CDR3 DNA remains: 48 bases, in frame from the first base. For CDR1 and CDR2, the germline V gene lists SGHAT and FQNNGV. Library preparation used the immunoSEQ multiplex PCR assay. The original methods were these. A statistical classification framework was built for diagnosing cytomegalovirus status from the catalog of TCR beta chain sequences. The immuneACCESS repertoire file appears here via TCRdb, limited to in-frame rearrangements. These files lack a portion of the clones; in checked studies, under half of the deficit traces to unresolved V genes, and the cause of the others is not known. That table supplies the V and J calls and clone size; D and trimming were determined from the DNA. Within this sample are about 58,000 clones, with 90% of them counted one time only. 0.8% to 1.2% of the sample comes from the top ten.

On this clone itself: Its antigen remains unidentified. The sample holds no much larger clone one base away, and base qualities are not on file.

The TCR was taken from a man aged 18-30 years in good health and CMV-seronegative. Material for sequencing was PBMCs. The V gene is TRBV11-2 and the J gene is TRBJ2-5, with 8 central nucleotides matching TRBD2. The CDR3 sequence is CASSPRAGGVGETQYF. The DNA sequence is TGTGCCAGCAGCCCCCGGGCGGGAGGAGTGGGGGAGACCCAGTACTTC.